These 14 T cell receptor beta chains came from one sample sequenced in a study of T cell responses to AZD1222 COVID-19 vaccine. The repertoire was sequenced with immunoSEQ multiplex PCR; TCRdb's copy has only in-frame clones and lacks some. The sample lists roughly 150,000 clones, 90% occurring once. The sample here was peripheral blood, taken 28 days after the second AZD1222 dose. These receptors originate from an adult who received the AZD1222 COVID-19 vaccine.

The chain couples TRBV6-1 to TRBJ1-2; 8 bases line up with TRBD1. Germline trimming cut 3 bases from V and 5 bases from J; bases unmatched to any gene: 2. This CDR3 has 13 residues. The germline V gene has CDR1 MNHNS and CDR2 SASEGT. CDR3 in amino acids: CASSEDREYGYTF. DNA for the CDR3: TGTGCCAGCAGTGAGGACAGGGAGTATGGCTACACCTTC.

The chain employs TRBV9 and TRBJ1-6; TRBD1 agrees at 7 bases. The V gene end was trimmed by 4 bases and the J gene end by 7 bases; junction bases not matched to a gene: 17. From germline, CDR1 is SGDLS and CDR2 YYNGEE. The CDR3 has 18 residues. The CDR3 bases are TGTGCCAGCAGCTCCCAACCGACAGGGCGGACGGGAAATTCACCCCTCCACTTT. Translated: CASSSQPTGRTGNSPLHF.

This CDR3 is CSVAAMAGVGLQNIQYF. CDR3 coding DNA: TGCAGCGTTGCCGCGATGGCGGGAGTGGGGTTGCAAAACATTCAGTACTTC. The V call is TRBV29-1, the J call TRBJ2-4; 7 bases are a match to TRBD2. The trim removed 4 bases at V and 5 bases at J, leaving 17 bases unmatched. Germline CDR1 SQVTM, CDR2 ANQGSEA. The CDR3 sequence is 17 residues long.

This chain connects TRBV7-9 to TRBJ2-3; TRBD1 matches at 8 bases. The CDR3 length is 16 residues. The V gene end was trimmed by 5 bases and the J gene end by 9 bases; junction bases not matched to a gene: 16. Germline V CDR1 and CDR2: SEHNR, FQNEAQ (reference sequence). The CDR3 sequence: CASSTQDRAQGGTQYF. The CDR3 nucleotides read TGTGCCAGCAGCACGCAGGACAGGGCGCAGGGTGGGACGCAGTATTTT.

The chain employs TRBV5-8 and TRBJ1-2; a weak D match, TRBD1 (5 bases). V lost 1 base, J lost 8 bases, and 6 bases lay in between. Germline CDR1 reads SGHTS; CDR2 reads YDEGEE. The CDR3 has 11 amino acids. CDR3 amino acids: CASSLNRGYTF. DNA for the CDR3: TGTGCCAGCAGCTTGAACAGGGGCTACACCTTC.

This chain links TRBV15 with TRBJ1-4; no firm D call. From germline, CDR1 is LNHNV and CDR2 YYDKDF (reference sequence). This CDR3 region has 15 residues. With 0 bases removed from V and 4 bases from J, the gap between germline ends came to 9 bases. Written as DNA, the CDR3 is TGTGCCACCAGCAGAGATTTGGGGAATAATGAAAAACTGTTTTTT. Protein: CATSRDLGNNEKLFF. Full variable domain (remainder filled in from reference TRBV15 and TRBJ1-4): DAMVIQNPRYQVTQFGKPVTLSCSQTLNHNVMYWYQQKSSQAPKLLFHYYDKDFNNEADTPDNFQSRRPNTSFCFLDIRSPGLGDTAMYLCATSRDLGNNEKLFFGSGTQLSVL.

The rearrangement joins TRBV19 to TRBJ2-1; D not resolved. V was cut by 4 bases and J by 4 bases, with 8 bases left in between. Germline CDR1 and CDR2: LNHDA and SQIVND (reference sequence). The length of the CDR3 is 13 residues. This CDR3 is CASSKAPYNEQFF. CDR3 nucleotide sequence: TGTGCCAGTAGTAAAGCCCCTTACAATGAGCAGTTCTTC. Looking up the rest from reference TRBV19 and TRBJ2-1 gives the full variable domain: DGGITQSPKYLFRKEGQNVTLSCEQNLNHDAMYWYRQDPGQGLRLIYYSQIVNDFQKGDIAEGYSVSREKKESFPLTVTSAQKNPTAFYLCASSKAPYNEQFFGPGTRLTVL.

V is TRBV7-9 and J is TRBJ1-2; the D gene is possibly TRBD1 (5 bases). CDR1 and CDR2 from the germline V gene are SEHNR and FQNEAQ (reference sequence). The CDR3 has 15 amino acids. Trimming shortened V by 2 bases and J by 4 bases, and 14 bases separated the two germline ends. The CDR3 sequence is CASSLSTGNPYGYTF. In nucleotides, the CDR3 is TGTGCCAGCAGCTTAAGTACAGGAAATCCCTATGGCTACACCTTC.

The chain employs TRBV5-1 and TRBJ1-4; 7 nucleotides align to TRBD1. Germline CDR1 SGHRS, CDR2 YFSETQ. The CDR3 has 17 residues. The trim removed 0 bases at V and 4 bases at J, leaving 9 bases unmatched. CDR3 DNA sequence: TGCGCCAGCAGCTTGGCCCCCGACAGGGCGATTAATGAAAAACTGTTTTTT. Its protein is CASSLAPDRAINEKLFF.

CDR3 DNA sequence: TGTGCCAGCAGCTCCCCGCAGGGACGGACCTACGAGCAGTACTTC. Translation: CASSSPQGRTYEQYF. This chain links TRBV6-1 with TRBJ2-7, with D possibly being TRBD1 or TRBD2 (5 bases each). The V and J ends lost 6 bases and 2 bases respectively, with 17 bases between them. Germline CDR1 reads MNHNS; CDR2 reads SASEGT. The CDR3 spans 15 residues.

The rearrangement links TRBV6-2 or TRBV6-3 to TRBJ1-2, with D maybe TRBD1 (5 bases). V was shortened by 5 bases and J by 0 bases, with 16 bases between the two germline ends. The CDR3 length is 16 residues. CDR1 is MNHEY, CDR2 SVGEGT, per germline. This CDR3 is CASSQTRQFTNYGYTF. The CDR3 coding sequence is TGTGCCAGCAGTCAAACCCGACAGTTTACTAACTATGGCTACACCTTC.

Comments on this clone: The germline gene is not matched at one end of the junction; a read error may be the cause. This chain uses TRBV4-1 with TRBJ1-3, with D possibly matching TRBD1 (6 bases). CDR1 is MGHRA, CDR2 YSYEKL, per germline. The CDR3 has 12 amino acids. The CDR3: CASSQDNRDKNF. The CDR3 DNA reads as TGCGCCAGCAGCCAAGATAACCGGGACAAGAATTTT.

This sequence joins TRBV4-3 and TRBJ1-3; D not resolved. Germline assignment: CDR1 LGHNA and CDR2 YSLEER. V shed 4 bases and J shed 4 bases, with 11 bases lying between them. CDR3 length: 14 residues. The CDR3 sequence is CASSLGQQGNTIYF. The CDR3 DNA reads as TGCGCCAGCAGCCTTGGCCAGCAGGGAAACACCATATATTTT.

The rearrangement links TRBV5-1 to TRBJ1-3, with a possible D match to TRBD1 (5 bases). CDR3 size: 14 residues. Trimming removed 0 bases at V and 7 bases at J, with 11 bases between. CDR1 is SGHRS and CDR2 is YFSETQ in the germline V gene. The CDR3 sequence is CASSLGARGNTIYF. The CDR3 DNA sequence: TGCGCCAGCAGCTTGGGGGCGAGGGGCAACACCATATATTTT.